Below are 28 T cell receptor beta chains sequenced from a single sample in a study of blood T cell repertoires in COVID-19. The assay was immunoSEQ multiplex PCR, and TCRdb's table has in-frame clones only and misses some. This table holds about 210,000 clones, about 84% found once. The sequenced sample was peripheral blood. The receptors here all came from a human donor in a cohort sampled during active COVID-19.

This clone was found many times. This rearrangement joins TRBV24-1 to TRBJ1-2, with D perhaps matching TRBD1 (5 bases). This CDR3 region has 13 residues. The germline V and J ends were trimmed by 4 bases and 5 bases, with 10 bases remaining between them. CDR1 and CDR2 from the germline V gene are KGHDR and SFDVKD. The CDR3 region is CATSDPDSYGYTF. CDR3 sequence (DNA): TGTGCCACCAGTGACCCCGACAGTTATGGCTACACCTTC.

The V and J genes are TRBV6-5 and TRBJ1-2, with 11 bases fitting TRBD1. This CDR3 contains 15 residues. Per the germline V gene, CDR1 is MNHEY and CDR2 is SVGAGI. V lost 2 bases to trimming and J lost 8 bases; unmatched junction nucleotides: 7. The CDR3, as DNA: TGTGCCAGCAGTTACCATGGACAGGGGGCGAGCGGCTACACCTTC. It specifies CASSYHGQGASGYTF.

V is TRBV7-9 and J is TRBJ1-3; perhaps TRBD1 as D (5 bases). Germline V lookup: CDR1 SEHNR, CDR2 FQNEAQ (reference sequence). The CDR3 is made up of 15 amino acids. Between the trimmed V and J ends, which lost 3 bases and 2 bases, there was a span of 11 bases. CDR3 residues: CASSFKTAAGNTIYF. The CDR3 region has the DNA TGTGCCAGCAGCTTTAAGACAGCCGCTGGAAACACCATATATTTT.

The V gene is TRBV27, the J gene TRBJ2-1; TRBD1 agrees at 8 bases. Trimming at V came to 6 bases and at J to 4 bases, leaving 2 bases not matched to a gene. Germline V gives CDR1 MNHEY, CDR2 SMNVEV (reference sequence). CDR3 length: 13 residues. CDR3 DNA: TGTGCCAGCAGGGGGACAGGTTACAATGAGCAGTTCTTC. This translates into CASRGTGYNEQFF.

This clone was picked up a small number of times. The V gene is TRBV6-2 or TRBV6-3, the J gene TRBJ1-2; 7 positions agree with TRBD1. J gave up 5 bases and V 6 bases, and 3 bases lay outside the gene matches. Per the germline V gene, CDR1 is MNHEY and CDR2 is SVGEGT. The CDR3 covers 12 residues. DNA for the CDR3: TGTGCCAGCAGCCCACAGGGGTATGGCTACACCTTC. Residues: CASSPQGYGYTF.

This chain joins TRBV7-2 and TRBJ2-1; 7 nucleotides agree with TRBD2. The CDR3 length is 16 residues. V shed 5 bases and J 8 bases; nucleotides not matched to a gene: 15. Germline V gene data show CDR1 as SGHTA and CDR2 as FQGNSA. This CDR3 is CASSTRRGGGVDEQFF. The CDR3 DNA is TGTGCCAGCAGCACCCGGCGTGGCGGGGGAGTGGATGAGCAGTTCTTC.

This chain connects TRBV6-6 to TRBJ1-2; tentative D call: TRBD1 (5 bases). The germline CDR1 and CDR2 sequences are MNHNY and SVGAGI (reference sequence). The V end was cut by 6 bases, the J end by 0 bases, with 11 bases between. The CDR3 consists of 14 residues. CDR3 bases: TGTGCCAGCAGCAGCCCGACAGCTAACTATGGCTACACCTTC. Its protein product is CASSSPTANYGYTF.

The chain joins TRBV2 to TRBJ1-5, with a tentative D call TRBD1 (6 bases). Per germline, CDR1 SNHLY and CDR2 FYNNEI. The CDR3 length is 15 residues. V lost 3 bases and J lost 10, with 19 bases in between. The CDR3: CASSDDGDNRIPQHF. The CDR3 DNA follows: TGTGCCAGCAGTGATGACGGGGACAACCGGATCCCCCAGCATTTT.

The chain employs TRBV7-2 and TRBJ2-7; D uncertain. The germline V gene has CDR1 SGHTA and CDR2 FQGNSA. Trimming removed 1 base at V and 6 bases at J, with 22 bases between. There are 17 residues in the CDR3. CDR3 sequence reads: CASSLGLNRGGPGEQYF. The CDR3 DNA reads TGTGCCAGCAGCTTAGGGCTCAATCGAGGTGGTCCCGGCGAGCAGTACTTC.

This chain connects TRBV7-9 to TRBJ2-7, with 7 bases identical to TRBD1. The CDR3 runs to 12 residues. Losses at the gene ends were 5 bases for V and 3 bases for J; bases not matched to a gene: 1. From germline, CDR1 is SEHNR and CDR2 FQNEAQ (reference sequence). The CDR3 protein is CASSGTDYEQYF. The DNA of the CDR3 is TGTGCCAGCAGCGGGACAGACTACGAGCAGTACTTC.

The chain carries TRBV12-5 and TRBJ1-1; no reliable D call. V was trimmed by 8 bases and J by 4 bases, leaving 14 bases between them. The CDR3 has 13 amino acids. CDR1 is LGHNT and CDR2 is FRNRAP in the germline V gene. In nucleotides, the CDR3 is TGTGCTAGTTCCGGGAATCTAGCCACTGAAGCTTTCTTT. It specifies CASSGNLATEAFF. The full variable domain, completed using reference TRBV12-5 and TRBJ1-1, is DARVTQTPRHKVTEMGQEVTMRCQPILGHNTVFWYRQTMMQGLELLAYFRNRAPLDDSGMPKDRFSAEMPDATLATLKIQPSEPRDSAVYFCASSGNLATEAFFGQGTRLTVV.

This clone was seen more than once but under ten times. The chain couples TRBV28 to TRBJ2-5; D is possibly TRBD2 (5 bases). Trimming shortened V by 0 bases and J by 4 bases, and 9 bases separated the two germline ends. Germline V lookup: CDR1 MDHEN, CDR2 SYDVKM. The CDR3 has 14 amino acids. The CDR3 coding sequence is TGTGCCAGCAGTTTATGGGCTGGAGGAGAGACCCAGTACTTC. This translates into CASSLWAGGETQYF.

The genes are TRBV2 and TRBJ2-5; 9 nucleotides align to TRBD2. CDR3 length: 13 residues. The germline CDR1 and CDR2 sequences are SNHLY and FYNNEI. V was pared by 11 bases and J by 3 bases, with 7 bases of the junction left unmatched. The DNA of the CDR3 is TGTGCCGGCGGGGGGGACGGTAAAGAGACCCAGTACTTC. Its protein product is CAGGGDGKETQYF. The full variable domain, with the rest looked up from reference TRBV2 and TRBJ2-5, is EPEVTQTPSHQVTQMGQEVILRCVPISNHLYFYWYRQILGQKVEFLVSFYNNEISEKSEIFDDQFSVERPDGSNFTLKIRSTKLEDSAMYFCAGGGDGKETQYFGPGTRLLVL.

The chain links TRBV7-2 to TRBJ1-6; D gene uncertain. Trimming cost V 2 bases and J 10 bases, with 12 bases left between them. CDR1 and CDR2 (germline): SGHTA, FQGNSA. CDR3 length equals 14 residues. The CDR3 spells CASSLRHLNSPLHF. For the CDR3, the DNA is TGTGCCAGCAGCTTACGACATTTAAACTCACCCCTCCACTTT.

Written as DNA, the CDR3 is TGTGCCAGCAGTTTTACAATGGCGGGGGCTTTCTTT. Translated, it gives CASSFTMAGAFF. The gene calls are TRBV6-6 and TRBJ1-1; D uncertain. The CDR3 spans 12 residues. The germline gives CDR1 MNHNY, CDR2 SVGAGI (reference sequence). Trimming stripped 4 bases from V and 11 bases from J, with 14 bases between.

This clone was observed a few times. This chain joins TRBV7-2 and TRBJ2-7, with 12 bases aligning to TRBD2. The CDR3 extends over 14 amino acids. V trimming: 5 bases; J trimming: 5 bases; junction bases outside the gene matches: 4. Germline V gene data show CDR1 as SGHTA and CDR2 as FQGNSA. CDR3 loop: CASSLTSGSHEQYF. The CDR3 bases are TGTGCCAGCAGCCTGACTAGCGGGAGTCACGAGCAGTACTTC.

The CDR3 reads CASKGVSGGANNSPLHF. The CDR3 DNA sequence: TGCGCCAGCAAGGGGGTTTCGGGGGGCGCGAATAATTCACCCCTCCACTTT. The genes are TRBV5-1 and TRBJ1-6; D possibly corresponds to TRBD1 (6 bases). Germline CDR1 is SGHRS and CDR2 is YFSETQ. The germline V and J ends were trimmed by 6 bases and 5 bases, with 21 bases remaining between them. The CDR3 covers 17 residues. Full variable domain (remainder filled in from reference TRBV5-1 and TRBJ1-6): KAGVTQTPRYLIKTRGQQVTLSCSPISGHRSVSWYQQTPGQGLQFLFEYFSETQRNKGNFPGRFSGRQFSNSRSEMNVSTLELGDSALYLCASKGVSGGANNSPLHFGNGTRLTVT.

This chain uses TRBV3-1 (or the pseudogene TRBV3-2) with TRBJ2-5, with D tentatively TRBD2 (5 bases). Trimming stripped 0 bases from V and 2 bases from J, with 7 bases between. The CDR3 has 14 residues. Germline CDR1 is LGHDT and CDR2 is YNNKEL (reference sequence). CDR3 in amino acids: CASSQDLAQETQYF. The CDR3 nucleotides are TGTGCCAGCAGCCAAGACTTAGCGCAAGAGACCCAGTACTTC.

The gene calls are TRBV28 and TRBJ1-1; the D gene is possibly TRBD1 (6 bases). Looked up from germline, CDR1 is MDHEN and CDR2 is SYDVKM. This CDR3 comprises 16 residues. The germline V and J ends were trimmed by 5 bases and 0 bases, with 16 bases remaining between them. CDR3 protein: CASSQPQGPMNTEAFF. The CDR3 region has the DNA TGTGCCAGCAGTCAACCACAGGGCCCGATGAACACTGAAGCTTTCTTT.

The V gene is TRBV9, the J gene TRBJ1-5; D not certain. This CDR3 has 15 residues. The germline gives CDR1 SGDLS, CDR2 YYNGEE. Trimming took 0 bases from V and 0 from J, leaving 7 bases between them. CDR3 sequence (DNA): TGTGCCAGCAGCGTAGGGCAGAATAGCAATCAGCCCCAGCATTTT. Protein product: CASSVGQNSNQPQHF.

This CDR3 is CASRRTTGNYGYTF. Written as DNA, the CDR3 is TGTGCCAGTAGAAGAACTACAGGGAACTATGGCTACACCTTC. This sequence joins TRBV19 and TRBJ1-2, with a possible D match to TRBD1 (6 bases). CDR3 length: 14 residues. V lost 6 bases and J lost 2, with 13 bases in between. Germline CDR1 is LNHDA and CDR2 is SQIVND (reference sequence).

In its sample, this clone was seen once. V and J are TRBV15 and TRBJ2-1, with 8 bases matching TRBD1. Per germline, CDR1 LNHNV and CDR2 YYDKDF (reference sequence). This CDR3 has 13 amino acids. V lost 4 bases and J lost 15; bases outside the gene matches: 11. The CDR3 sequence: CATSNRSGQGRFF. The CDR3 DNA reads TGTGCCACCAGCAACCGATCCGGACAGGGTCGGTTCTTC.

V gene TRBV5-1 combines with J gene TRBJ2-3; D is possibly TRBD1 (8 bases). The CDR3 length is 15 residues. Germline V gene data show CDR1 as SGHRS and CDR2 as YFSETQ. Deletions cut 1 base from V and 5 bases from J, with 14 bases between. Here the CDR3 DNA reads TGCGCCAGCAGCTTGAGGACAGGGAGGGGAGATACGCAGTATTTT. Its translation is CASSLRTGRGDTQYF.

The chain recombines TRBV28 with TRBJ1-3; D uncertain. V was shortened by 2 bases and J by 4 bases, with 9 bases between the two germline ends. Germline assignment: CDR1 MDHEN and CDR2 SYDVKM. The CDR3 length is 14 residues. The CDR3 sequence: CASSLQAGGNTIYF. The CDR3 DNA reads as TGTGCCAGCAGTTTACAGGCGGGAGGAAACACCATATATTTT.

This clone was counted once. The CDR3 is CASSHRDYSYEQYF. The CDR3 DNA is TGTGCCAGTAGTCATAGGGACTACTCCTACGAGCAGTACTTC. The genes are TRBV19 and TRBJ2-7; 7 bases align to TRBD2. Germline V gene data show CDR1 as LNHDA and CDR2 as SQIVND (reference sequence). The V segment lost 5 bases and the J segment 0 bases; nucleotides outside the gene matches: 4. The CDR3 has 14 residues.

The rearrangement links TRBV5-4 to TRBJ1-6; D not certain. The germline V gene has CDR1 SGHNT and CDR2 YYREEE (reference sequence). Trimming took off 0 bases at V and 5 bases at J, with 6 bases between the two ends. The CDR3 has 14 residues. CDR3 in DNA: TGTGCCAGCAGCTTGGAACATAATAATTCACCCCTCCACTTT. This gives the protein CASSLEHNNSPLHF.

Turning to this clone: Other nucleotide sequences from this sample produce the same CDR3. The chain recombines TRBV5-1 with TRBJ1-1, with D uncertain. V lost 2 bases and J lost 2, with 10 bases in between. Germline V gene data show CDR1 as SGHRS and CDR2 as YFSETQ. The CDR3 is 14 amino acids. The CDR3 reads CASSLVRENTEAFF. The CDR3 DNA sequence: TGCGCCAGCAGCTTAGTGCGCGAAAACACTGAAGCTTTCTTT.

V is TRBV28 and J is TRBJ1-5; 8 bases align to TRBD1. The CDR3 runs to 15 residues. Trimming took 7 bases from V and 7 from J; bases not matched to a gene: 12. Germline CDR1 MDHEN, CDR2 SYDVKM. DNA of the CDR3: TGTGCCAGCACTCCGGACAGGGCCGTAATCCAGCCCCAGCATTTT. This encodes CASTPDRAVIQPQHF.